Shown below are 21 T cell receptor beta chains from a single sample sequenced in a study of CD4 and CD8 cells across lung adenocarcinoma regions. TCRdb passed the PCR reads through MiXCR, listing each CDR3 protein once. Here the sample spans 16,000 or so distinct CDR3 sequences, under 70% being singletons. Sequencing used CD8+ T cells from the center of a lung tumor. These receptors all stem from a female donor with lung adenocarcinoma. The CD4 and CD8 labels of this study may be unreliable.

Concerning this clonotype: The germline gene is not matched at one end of the junction; a read error may be the cause. The J gene is TRBJ2-4, the V gene TRBV6-1, with TRBD1 matching 7 bases. There are 14 residues in the CDR3. Germline V CDR1 and CDR2: MNHNS, SASEGT. The CDR3 here is CASSLLGGTNIQYF. CDR3 nucleotides: TGTGCCAGCAGCCTACTAGGGGGCACAAACATTCAGTACTTT.

The rearrangement joins TRBV18 to TRBJ2-5, with a weak D call TRBD2 (6 bases). Trimming took 2 bases from V and 5 from J, leaving 12 bases between them. The CDR3 consists of 14 residues. Germline values: CDR1 KGHSH, CDR2 LQKENI. The DNA of the CDR3 is TGTGCCAGCTCACCATCCCGGGGGTCGGAGACCCAGTACTTC. Translated, it gives CASSPSRGSETQYF.

This clonotype has ten or more counts. The DNA of the CDR3 is TGTGCCAGCAGTGAATGGGCGACAGACTATAGCAATCAGCCCCAGCATTTT. This sequence encodes CASSEWATDYSNQPQHF. V usage is TRBV6-1 and J usage is TRBJ1-5; TRBD1 might be the D (5 bases). Germline V lookup: CDR1 MNHNS, CDR2 SASEGT. Trimming left V 2 bases short and J 0 bases short, with 14 bases between. The CDR3 covers 17 residues.

This clonotype was counted only a few times. This chain connects TRBV6-1 to TRBJ2-1; a weak D match, TRBD1 (6 bases). CDR3 length equals 16 residues. Germline CDR1 and CDR2: MNHNS and SASEGT. V dropped 5 bases and J dropped 0 bases, with 14 bases sitting between them. The CDR3: CASSPMGHFSYNEQFF. The CDR3 DNA reads TGTGCCAGCAGTCCTATGGGACATTTCTCCTACAATGAGCAGTTCTTC.

This clonotype has ten or more counts. This chain joins TRBV4-1 and TRBJ2-1; 14 bases match TRBD2. Germline CDR1 reads MGHRA; CDR2 reads YSYEKL. Trimming removed 6 bases from V and 7 bases from J; junction bases left unmatched: 5. The CDR3 contains 15 residues. CDR3 nucleotides: TGCGCCAGCAGTGAGACTAGCGGGGGGGCGAATGAGCAGTTCTTC. Its translation: CASSETSGGANEQFF.

J is TRBJ2-4 and V is TRBV4-1; D might be TRBD2 (7 bases). Germline-derived CDR1 and CDR2 are MGHRA and YSYEKL. The CDR3 extends over 18 amino acids. Trimming removed 1 base from V and 13 bases from J, with 29 bases in between. In DNA, the CDR3 is TGCGCCAGCAGCCAAGGAGACGGGGGGCCGGGAGCCAAAGATACGCAGTACTTC. As protein: CASSQGDGGPGAKDTQYF.

The J gene is TRBJ2-1, the V gene TRBV12-5; TRBD2 might be the D (6 bases). V was pared by 0 bases and J by 0 bases, with 15 bases between. Germline loops: CDR1 LGHNT, CDR2 FRNRAP. This CDR3 comprises 18 residues. CDR3 protein: CASGLVRDFSSSYNEQFF. For the CDR3, the DNA is TGTGCTAGTGGTTTGGTAAGGGACTTTTCTAGCTCCTACAATGAGCAGTTCTTC.

Of note for this clonotype: At one boundary the junction diverges from the germline segment, which might be a read error. The CDR3 sequence is CASSPSPTEPYSKDTQYF. In nucleotides, the CDR3 is TGCGCCAGCAGCCCAAGTCCGACAGAACCATACAGCAAAGATACGCAGTATTTC. The rearrangement joins TRBV4-1 to TRBJ2-3; perhaps TRBD1 as D (5 bases). CDR1 and CDR2 from the germline V gene are MGHRA and YSYEKL. This CDR3 is built from 18 residues.

A few counts support this clonotype. V and J are TRBV3-1 and TRBJ2-1, with TRBD2 matching 9 bases. The CDR3 covers 17 residues. The V gene's germline CDR1 is LGHDT and CDR2 YNNKEL (reference sequence). V lost 3 bases to trimming and J lost 9 bases; unmatched junction nucleotides: 15. CDR3 region: CASSHRGRGGALVEQFF. DNA of the CDR3: TGTGCCAGCAGCCACAGGGGTCGCGGGGGGGCCTTGGTTGAGCAGTTCTTC.

The genes are TRBV6-1 and TRBJ1-6; D gene unclear. Trimming took 6 bases from V and 5 from J, leaving 11 bases between them. The CDR3 contains 14 residues. Germline V gene sequence: CDR1 MNHNS, CDR2 SASEGT. The CDR3 DNA is TGTGCCAGCAGACCCCCCCTTCATAATTCACCCCTCCACTTT. This sequence encodes CASRPPLHNSPLHF.

This clonotype was found a few times. The CDR3 reads CASSYLRQTEAFF. The CDR3 DNA is TGTGCCAGCAGTTACCTTAGACAAACTGAAGCTTTCTTT. The gene calls are TRBV6-5 and TRBJ1-1; D unresolved. Germline CDR1 is MNHEY and CDR2 is SVGAGI. CDR3 length: 13 amino acids. V lost 2 bases and J 5 bases, leaving 9 bases between the germline ends.

This sequence joins TRBV4-1 and TRBJ2-3, with 8 positions matching TRBD2. The trim removed 1 base at V and 4 bases at J, leaving 13 bases unmatched. The CDR3 has 18 amino acids. Germline V gene sequence: CDR1 MGHRA, CDR2 YSYEKL. The CDR3 sequence is CASSQADGGGGSPDTQYF. The CDR3 coding sequence is TGCGCCAGCAGCCAAGCAGACGGGGGGGGCGGTAGCCCAGATACGCAGTATTTT.

This chain joins TRBV6-5 and TRBJ2-4; possibly TRBD2 for D (5 bases). Trimming took off 9 bases at V and 1 base at J, with 10 bases between the two ends. The CDR3 is 13 residues long. Germline V CDR1 and CDR2: MNHEY, SVGAGI. CDR3 residues: CARGSSAKNIQYF. Here the CDR3 DNA reads TGTGCCAGGGGGTCTAGCGCCAAAAACATTCAGTACTTC.

This clonotype was observed many times. The V and J genes are TRBV9 and TRBJ2-2; 8 nucleotides match TRBD1. CDR3 length: 16 residues. Per the germline V gene, CDR1 is SGDLS and CDR2 is YYNGEE. J was trimmed by 4 bases and V by 0 bases; bases with no gene match: 5. CDR3 protein: CASSVVGQGLTGELFF. CDR3 bases: TGTGCCAGCAGCGTAGTTGGACAGGGTCTCACCGGGGAGCTGTTTTTT.

The sample holds many counts of this clonotype. V gene TRBV6-1 combines with J gene TRBJ2-1, with D tentatively TRBD2 (6 bases). The germline gives CDR1 MNHNS, CDR2 SASEGT. Trimming pared 6 bases from V and 8 bases from J, leaving 20 bases between. This CDR3 contains 15 residues. CDR3 DNA: TGTGCCAGCAGGGGTAGACTAGTCCATGAGGATGAGCAGTTCTTC. Translating it yields CASRGRLVHEDEQFF.

A word on this clonotype: The junction does not match germline at one end; this may be a read error. The chain couples TRBV6-1 to TRBJ2-3; D remains unclear. CDR1 is MNHNS, CDR2 SASEGT, per germline. The CDR3 contains 14 residues. CDR3 bases: TGTGCCAGCAGTGACGCTGTGGGCACGGATGAGCAGTACTTT. It is translated as CASSDAVGTDEQYF.

About this clonotype itself: At one end, the junction sequence differs from germline, possibly due to a read error. This sequence joins TRBV6-8 and TRBJ2-5; 8 nucleotides agree with TRBD2. CDR3 length: 16 residues. Germline V CDR1 and CDR2: MNHGY, SAAAGT. CDR3 in amino acids: CASGGSGGRDQETQYF. CDR3 DNA sequence: TGTGCCAGCGGGGGGAGCGGGGGCCGTGACCAAGAGACGCAGTACTTC.

This chain's CDR3 is CASSPPGLANEQFF. CDR3 sequence (DNA): TGTGCCAGCAGCCCACCGGGACTAGCGAATGAGCAGTTCTTC. This chain connects TRBV6-1 to TRBJ2-1; the match to TRBD2 covers 10 bases. The CDR3 is made up of 14 amino acids. V trimming: 6 bases; J trimming: 7 bases; junction bases outside the gene matches: 6. Germline-derived CDR1 and CDR2 are MNHNS and SASEGT.

This clonotype is labeled as medium-sized. The gene calls are TRBV6-5 and TRBJ2-3; 12 positions match TRBD2. The CDR3 is 17 residues long. The germline gives CDR1 MNHEY, CDR2 SVGAGI. With 0 bases clipped from V and 6 bases from J, the junction kept 7 bases outside the gene matches. The CDR3 region has the DNA TGTGCCAGCAGTTACTCGCAACTAGCGGGGGGCAGGGATACGCAGTATTTT. Its protein is CASSYSQLAGGRDTQYF.

On this clonotype: Germline and junction disagree at one end, which may indicate a read error. This chain links TRBV27 with TRBJ2-1; D gene ambiguous. The J call may be in error: the DNA end matches TRBJ2-5 better. The CDR3 consists of 14 residues. Germline CDR1 and CDR2: MNHEY and SMNVEV (reference sequence). CDR3 sequence (DNA): TGTGCGGGCAGCGTGGGCCGTGTCAAAGATACCCAGTACTTC. Its protein is CAGSVGRVKDTQYF.

V gene TRBV10-3 combines with J gene TRBJ2-3; D may be TRBD2 (8 bases). The J call may be wrong; the DNA end is better matched by TRBJ2-7. This CDR3 is 14 amino acids long. Germline CDR1 ENHRY, CDR2 SYGVKD. CDR3 nucleotide sequence: TGTGCGGGCCGAGGGGGCGGGGGGAAAGAGACGCAGTACTTC. Amino acids: CAGRGGGGKETQYF.